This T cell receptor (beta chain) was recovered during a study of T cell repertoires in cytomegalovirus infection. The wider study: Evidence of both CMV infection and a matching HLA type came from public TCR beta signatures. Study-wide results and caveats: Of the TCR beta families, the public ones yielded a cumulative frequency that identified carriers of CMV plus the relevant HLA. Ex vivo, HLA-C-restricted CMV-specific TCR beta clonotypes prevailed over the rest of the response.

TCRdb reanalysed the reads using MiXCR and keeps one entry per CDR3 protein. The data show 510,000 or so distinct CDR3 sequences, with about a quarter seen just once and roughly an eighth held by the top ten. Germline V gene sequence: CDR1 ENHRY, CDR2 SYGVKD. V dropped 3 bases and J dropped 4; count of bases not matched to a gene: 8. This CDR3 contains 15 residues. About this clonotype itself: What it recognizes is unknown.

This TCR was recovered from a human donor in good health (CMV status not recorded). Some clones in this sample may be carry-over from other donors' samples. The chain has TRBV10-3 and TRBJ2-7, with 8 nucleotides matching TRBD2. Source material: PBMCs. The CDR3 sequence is CAISETSGGIYEQYF. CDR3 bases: TGTGCCATCAGTGAAACTAGCGGAGGCATTTACGAGCAGTACTTC.